Shown below are 17 T cell receptor beta chains from a single sample sequenced in a study of CD8 T cells in Susac syndrome (dated by TCRdb to the late 2010s). The library was produced with the immunoSEQ multiplex PCR assay. RNA was extracted using the RNeasy kit, and about 0.5 to 1 microgram was reverse transcribed with random hexamers. TCRdb reran the public reads through fastp at Q25 and MiXCR, keeping productive beta chains. Rows with a matching CDR3 protein are joined into one entry that keeps the most common DNA and genes. For this sample the table gives 200,000 to 250,000 distinct CDR3 sequences, of which about 94% were detected only once. Approximately 0.15% of the sample rests with the top ten. Source material: CD4+ T cells from PBMCs. The source is a human donor with Susac syndrome.

The rearrangement uses TRBV6-2 or TRBV6-3 and TRBJ1-2, with D unclear. Trimming removed 0 bases at V and 8 bases at J, with 7 bases between. Germline CDR1 is MNHEY and CDR2 is SVGEGT. This CDR3 has 12 residues. CDR3 in amino acids: CASSYSKLGYTF. DNA of the CDR3: TGTGCCAGCAGTTACTCGAAATTGGGCTACACCTTC.

The chain is built from TRBV20-1 and TRBJ2-4; D is possibly TRBD2 (5 bases). The V and J ends lost 3 bases and 7 bases respectively, with 13 bases between them. There are 13 residues in the CDR3. The germline V gene encodes CDR1 DFQATT and CDR2 SNEGSKA (reference sequence). The CDR3 loop is CSASETRGNIQYF. The CDR3 DNA sequence: TGCAGTGCTAGTGAGACCCGCGGGAACATTCAGTACTTC.

This rearrangement joins TRBV30 to TRBJ2-1; 9 bases map to TRBD2. The V and J ends lost 0 bases and 9 bases, in that order; junction bases with no gene match: 9. The CDR3 has 15 amino acids. The germline CDR1 and CDR2 sequences are GTSNPN and SVGIG (reference sequence). Written as DNA, the CDR3 is TGTGCCTGGAGTGTAAACCTAGCGGGGAAGGGTGAGCAGTTCTTC. Translated: CAWSVNLAGKGEQFF. The variable domain in full, completed from reference TRBV30 and TRBJ2-1, reads SQTIHQWPATLVQPVGSPLSLECTVEGTSNPNLYWYRQAAGRGLQLLFYSVGIGQISSEVPQNLSASRPQDRQFILSSKKLLLSDSGFYLCAWSVNLAGKGEQFFGPGTRLTVL.

This chain connects TRBV20-1 to TRBJ1-2; tentative D call: TRBD1 (5 bases). V was cut by 1 base and J by 8 bases, with 11 bases left in between. The CDR3 sequence is 12 residues long. Germline V gene sequence: CDR1 DFQATT, CDR2 SNEGSKA (reference sequence). CDR3 residues: CSARARGEGYTF. CDR3 bases: TGCAGTGCTAGAGCTAGGGGTGAAGGCTACACCTTC.

V is TRBV7-2 and J is TRBJ1-4; D remains ambiguous. Germline-derived CDR1 and CDR2 are SGHTA and FQGNSA. V shed 2 bases and J shed 5 bases, with 15 bases lying between them. The CDR3 loop spans 16 amino acids. CDR3 sequence reads: CASSLLPKGRNEKLFF. DNA of the CDR3: TGTGCCAGCAGCTTATTACCAAAAGGGAGGAATGAAAAACTGTTTTTT. The full variable domain, in which reference TRBV7-2 and TRBJ1-4 provide the parts outside the CDR3, is GAGVSQSPSNKVTEKGKDVELRCDPISGHTALYWYRQSLGQGLEFLIYFQGNSAPDKSGLPSDRFSAERTGGSVSTLTIQRTQQEDSAVYLCASSLLPKGRNEKLFFGSGTQLSVL.

A single count supports this clonotype. The rearrangement joins TRBV20-1 to TRBJ2-3; D perhaps matches TRBD2 (5 bases). Trimming pared 5 bases from V and 4 bases from J, leaving 13 bases between. CDR3 length: 13 residues. Germline CDR1 and CDR2: DFQATT and SNEGSKA (reference sequence). This CDR3 reads CSAAGQRADTQYF. For the CDR3, the DNA is TGCAGTGCTGCCGGCCAGAGGGCAGATACGCAGTATTTT.

This clonotype was observed a single time. The CDR3 spells CATSEQGKAFF. For the CDR3, the DNA is TGTGCCACCAGTGAGCAGGGGAAAGCTTTCTTT. The chain uses TRBV24-1 and TRBJ1-1; D is perhaps TRBD1 (6 bases). Germline assignment: CDR1 KGHDR and CDR2 SFDVKD. The CDR3 sequence is 11 residues long. V was pared by 4 bases and J by 9 bases, with 8 bases between.

The chain has TRBV7-9 and TRBJ2-1; the D gene could be TRBD1 or TRBD2 (5 bases each). This CDR3 is built from 14 residues. V gave up 0 bases and J gave up 9 bases, with 12 bases separating them. The V gene's germline CDR1 is SEHNR and CDR2 FQNEAQ (reference sequence). CDR3 nucleotide sequence: TGTGCCAGCAGCTTAGCCGAGGGTGGGGGTGAGCAGTTCTTC. Translating it yields CASSLAEGGGEQFF.

The chain employs TRBV4-1 and TRBJ1-6, with D possibly being TRBD1 (6 bases). This CDR3 has 14 amino acids. The ends were cut back, 4 bases at V and 6 bases at J, with 10 bases in the middle. Per germline, CDR1 MGHRA and CDR2 YSYEKL. The CDR3 bases are TGCGCCAGCAGCCCGGGACATCTTAATTCACCCCTCCACTTT. Amino acid sequence: CASSPGHLNSPLHF.

The chain joins TRBV12-3 or TRBV12-4 to TRBJ1-5; D is uncertain. Deletions cut 5 bases from V and 3 bases from J, with 11 bases between. The CDR3 consists of 14 residues. The CDR3 DNA reads TGTGCCAGCAGTCCCCAGACGTACAATCAGCCCCAGCATTTT. Translated: CASSPQTYNQPQHF.

V gene TRBV6-2 or TRBV6-3 combines with J gene TRBJ1-5; D perhaps matches TRBD1 (5 bases). Trimming shortened V by 2 bases and J by 1 base, and 9 bases separated the two germline ends. CDR3 length equals 15 residues. CDR1 and CDR2 (germline): MNHEY, SVGEGT. CDR3 nucleotides: TGTGCCAGCAGTTACCAGGGTTTGAGCAATCAGCCCCAGCATTTT. As protein: CASSYQGLSNQPQHF.

The V call is TRBV9, the J call TRBJ2-5; D may correspond to TRBD1 or TRBD2 (7 bases each). This CDR3 is built from 14 residues. V lost 7 bases to trimming and J lost 7 bases, with 20 bases between them. Per the germline V gene, CDR1 is SGDLS and CDR2 is YYNGEE. The CDR3 is CASSGGGRGPTQYF. DNA for the CDR3: TGTGCCAGCTCAGGGGGGGGCAGAGGGCCGACCCAGTACTTC.

The CDR3 protein is CSASRRLAATIWDEQFF. The CDR3 region has the DNA TGCAGTGCTAGTCGTCGACTAGCGGCCACAATCTGGGATGAGCAGTTCTTC. This chain uses TRBV20-1 with TRBJ2-1; 9 nucleotides align to TRBD2. The V gene's germline CDR1 is DFQATT and CDR2 SNEGSKA (reference sequence). The trim removed 3 bases at V and 8 bases at J, leaving 17 bases unmatched. The CDR3 runs 17 residues.

The genes are TRBV5-1 and TRBJ2-7, with D possibly being TRBD1 (6 bases). Germline values: CDR1 SGHRS, CDR2 YFSETQ. This CDR3 is built from 15 residues. The germline V and J ends were trimmed by 0 bases and 1 base, with 11 bases remaining between them. The CDR3 spells CASSLEWDNSYEQYF. The CDR3 DNA reads TGCGCCAGCAGCTTGGAATGGGACAATTCCTACGAGCAGTACTTC.

The J gene is TRBJ2-7, the V gene TRBV4-3, with D possibly matching TRBD1 (6 bases). Germline-derived CDR1 and CDR2 are LGHNA and YSLEER. The CDR3 is 16 amino acids. Trimming pared 5 bases from V and 0 bases from J, leaving 17 bases between. The CDR3 region has the DNA TGCGCCAGCAGCGAGCGTGGACAGCTACTCTCCTACGAGCAGTACTTC. This translates into CASSERGQLLSYEQYF.

This rearrangement joins TRBV30 to TRBJ2-3, with 11 nucleotides matching TRBD2. After removal of 2 bases from V and 0 bases from J, the junction contained 13 bases not matched to a gene. In germline, CDR1 is GTSNPN, CDR2 SVGIG (reference sequence). The CDR3 covers 19 residues. CDR3 protein: CAWSSILAGGVVSTDTQYF. CDR3 nucleotides: TGTGCCTGGAGTAGTATCCTAGCGGGGGGTGTTGTTAGCACAGATACGCAGTATTTT.

V gene TRBV7-3 combines with J gene TRBJ1-1; D gene unclear. V was shortened by 2 bases and J by 3 bases, with 10 bases between the two germline ends. CDR3 length equals 14 residues. In germline, CDR1 is SGHTA, CDR2 FQGTGA. In DNA form, the CDR3 reads TGTGCCAGCAGCTTAGTACCCAAGGACACTGAAGCTTTCTTT. It encodes CASSLVPKDTEAFF.